These 13 T cell receptor beta chains share one sample of origin, sequenced in a study of shared clonotypes between healthy human individuals. TCRdb keeps only in-frame clones here, not all; method: immunoSEQ multiplex PCR. The repertoire holds millions of clones, approximately 95% seen once, with approximately 0.13% in the top ten. Material for sequencing was naive CD4+ T cells sorted from blood. The subset denotes: CD45RA+ positively selected. Source of these receptors: a man younger than 35 in good health.

J is TRBJ1-4 and V is TRBV7-6, with TRBD1 identical over 8 bases. J lost 4 bases, V lost 3 bases, and 4 bases had no gene match. Per germline, CDR1 SGHVS and CDR2 FNYEAQ. The CDR3 is made up of 15 amino acids. The CDR3 reads CASSLTGALNEKLFF. CDR3 coding DNA: TGTGCCAGCAGCTTGACAGGGGCGCTTAATGAAAAACTGTTTTTT.

This chain joins TRBV5-5 and TRBJ2-5, with 9 bases identical to TRBD1. The germline gives CDR1 SGHKS, CDR2 YYEKEE (reference sequence). V lost 4 bases to trimming and J lost 5 bases; unmatched junction nucleotides: 3. The CDR3 has 13 amino acids. CDR3 region: CASSLGQGETQYF. CDR3 coding DNA: TGTGCCAGCAGCCTTGGACAGGGGGAGACCCAGTACTTC.

V is TRBV5-1 and J is TRBJ2-2, with 9 positions matching TRBD1. The V gene end was trimmed by 4 bases and the J gene end by 4 bases; junction bases not matched to a gene: 11. Germline CDR1 reads SGHRS; CDR2 reads YFSETQ. The CDR3 has 17 residues. The CDR3 here is CASSPNSGQGGTGELFF. The CDR3 bases are TGCGCCAGCAGCCCGAACTCGGGACAGGGAGGCACCGGGGAGCTGTTTTTT.

This chain uses TRBV4-3 with TRBJ1-6; D uncertain. The CDR3 contains 15 residues. The germline gives CDR1 LGHNA, CDR2 YSLEER. Trimming removed 1 base at V and 7 bases at J, with 11 bases between. The CDR3: CASSQVFASNSPLHF. Written as DNA, the CDR3 is TGCGCCAGCAGCCAAGTATTCGCCTCGAATTCACCCCTCCACTTT.

The chain links TRBV4-2 to TRBJ2-4; D might be TRBD2 (6 bases). The CDR3 runs 15 residues. The germline CDR1 and CDR2 sequences are LGHNA and YNFKEQ. The V and J ends lost 0 bases and 6 bases respectively, with 12 bases between them. The CDR3 protein is CASSQDRGSGNIQYF. For the CDR3, the DNA is TGTGCCAGCAGCCAAGATCGGGGGAGTGGAAACATTCAGTACTTC.

The chain has TRBV27 and TRBJ2-7, with 14 bases fitting TRBD2. The CDR3 length is 15 residues. The germline CDR1 and CDR2 sequences are MNHEY and SMNVEV (reference sequence). V lost 4 bases and J lost 7; bases outside the gene matches: 6. This CDR3 is CASSSGTSGRQEQYF. In DNA form, the CDR3 reads TGTGCCAGCAGTTCGGGGACTAGCGGGAGACAAGAGCAGTACTTC.

About this clone itself: Other DNA sequences from this sample encode an identical CDR3 as well. The chain joins TRBV6-5 to TRBJ2-7, with 9 nucleotides matching TRBD1. CDR1 and CDR2 (germline): MNHEY, SVGAGI. Trimming took 6 bases from V and 0 from J; bases not matched to a gene: 0. This CDR3 region has 13 residues. The DNA of the CDR3 is TGTGCCAGCAGGACAGGGGGCTCCTACGAGCAGTACTTC. It is translated as CASRTGGSYEQYF.

The V gene is TRBV5-1, the J gene TRBJ2-7, with TRBD1 matching over 7 bases. The CDR3 totals 15 residues. Trimming removed 0 bases from V and 4 bases from J; junction bases left unmatched: 7. CDR1 and CDR2 from the germline V gene are SGHRS and YFSETQ. This CDR3 reads CASSLGVGQTYEQYF. In DNA form, the CDR3 reads TGCGCCAGCAGCTTGGGGGTGGGACAGACTTACGAGCAGTACTTC.

V usage is TRBV11-2 and J usage is TRBJ2-1; 7 nucleotides agree with TRBD2. The CDR3 spans 15 residues. Germline loops: CDR1 SGHAT, CDR2 FQNNGV. Trimming at V came to 7 bases and at J to 1 base, leaving 7 bases not matched to a gene. CDR3 nucleotides: TGTGCCAGCACCTCCACAGCGGGGTCCTACAATGAGCAGTTCTTC. Protein sequence: CASTSTAGSYNEQFF.

V is TRBV5-6 and J is TRBJ2-1; 8 bases agree with TRBD2. V shed 4 bases and J 2 bases; nucleotides not matched to a gene: 2. There are 14 residues in the CDR3. Germline V gene sequence: CDR1 SGHDT, CDR2 YYEEEE. The CDR3 here is CASSQGLAYNEQFF. For the CDR3, the DNA is TGTGCCAGCAGCCAGGGACTAGCCTACAATGAGCAGTTCTTC.

The count of this clone is one. The same CDR3 is also encoded by other DNA sequences in this sample. V is TRBV6-5 and J is TRBJ2-7, with 9 bases that match TRBD1. This CDR3 is 12 amino acids long. Trimming cost V 5 bases and J 6 bases; bases outside gene matches: 2. Germline V CDR1 and CDR2: MNHEY, SVGAGI. This CDR3 is CASSRGQGEQYF. CDR3 DNA sequence: TGTGCCAGCAGTCGGGGACAGGGCGAGCAGTACTTC.

V and J are TRBV19 and TRBJ2-2; 7 positions match TRBD1. Germline V gene data show CDR1 as LNHDA and CDR2 as SQIVND (reference sequence). The CDR3 is made up of 15 amino acids. Germline trimming cut 6 bases from V and 0 bases from J; bases unmatched to any gene: 4. The CDR3 sequence is CASSSQGSNTGELFF. CDR3 nucleotides: TGTGCCAGTAGCTCACAGGGGTCGAACACCGGGGAGCTGTTTTTT.

The gene calls are TRBV6-1 and TRBJ2-3; TRBD2 might be the D (5 bases). The CDR3 loop spans 16 amino acids. Germline loops: CDR1 MNHNS, CDR2 SASEGT. The germline V and J ends were trimmed by 1 base and 3 bases, with 14 bases remaining between them. CDR3 DNA: TGTGCCAGCAGTGAAGGCCGGACTCGGGTGACAGATACGCAGTATTTT. Protein product: CASSEGRTRVTDTQYF.